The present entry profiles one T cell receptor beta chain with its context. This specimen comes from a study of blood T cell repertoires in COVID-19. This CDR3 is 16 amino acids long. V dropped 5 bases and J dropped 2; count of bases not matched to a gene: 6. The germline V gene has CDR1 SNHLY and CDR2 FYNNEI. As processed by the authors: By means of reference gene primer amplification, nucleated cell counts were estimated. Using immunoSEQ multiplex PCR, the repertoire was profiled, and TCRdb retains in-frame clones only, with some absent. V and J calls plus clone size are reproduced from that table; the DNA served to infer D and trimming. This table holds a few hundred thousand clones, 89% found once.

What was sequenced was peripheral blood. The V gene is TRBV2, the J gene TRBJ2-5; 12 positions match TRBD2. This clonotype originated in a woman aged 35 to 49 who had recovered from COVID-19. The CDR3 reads CASSLGLAGGQETQYF. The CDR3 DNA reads TGTGCCAGCAGTCTTGGGCTAGCGGGGGGGCAAGAGACCCAGTACTTC.